This T cell receptor beta chain originates from a study of T cells expressing NK-cell markers. This CDR3 comprises 16 residues. Per germline, CDR1 MGHRA and CDR2 YSYEKL. TCRdb re-called the 5' RACE reads; one entry per CDR3 protein, DNA not given. The listing contains 350,000 to 400,000 distinct CDR3 sequences. The sequenced material came from blood T cells: a sorted CD56 or NKG2C T cell subset, CD4+ or CD8+ T cells, or bulk PBMC T cells (not recorded which). V and J are TRBV4-1 and TRBJ2-2; checking the TCRdb D call of TRBD1 is not possible without DNA. The receptor was isolated from a woman between 45 and 60 years old in good health. CDR3 protein: CASSQAGTGDTGELFF.